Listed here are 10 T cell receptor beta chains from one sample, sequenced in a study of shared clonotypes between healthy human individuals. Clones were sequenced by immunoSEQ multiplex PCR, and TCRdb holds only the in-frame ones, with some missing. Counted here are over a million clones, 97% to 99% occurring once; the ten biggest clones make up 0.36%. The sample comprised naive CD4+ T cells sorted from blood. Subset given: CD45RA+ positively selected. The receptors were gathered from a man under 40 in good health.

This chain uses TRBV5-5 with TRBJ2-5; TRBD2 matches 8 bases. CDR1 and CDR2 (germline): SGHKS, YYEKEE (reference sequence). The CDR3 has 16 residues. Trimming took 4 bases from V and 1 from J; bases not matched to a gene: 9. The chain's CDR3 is CASSGTSGGGQETQYF. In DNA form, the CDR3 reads TGTGCCAGCAGCGGAACTAGCGGAGGGGGCCAAGAGACCCAGTACTTC.

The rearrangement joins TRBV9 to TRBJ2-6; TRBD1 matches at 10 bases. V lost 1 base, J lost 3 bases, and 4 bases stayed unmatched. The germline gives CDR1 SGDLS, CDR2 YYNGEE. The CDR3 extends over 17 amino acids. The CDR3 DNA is TGTGCCAGCAGCGTATACGGGACAGGGGTTGGGGCCAACGTCCTGACTTTC. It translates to CASSVYGTGVGANVLTF.

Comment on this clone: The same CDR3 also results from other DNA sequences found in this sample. DNA for the CDR3: TGCGCCAGCAGCTTGGCCGTCTACAATGAGCAGTTCTTC. It encodes CASSLAVYNEQFF. The chain has TRBV5-1 and TRBJ2-1; D uncertain. The V gene lost 0 bases and the J gene lost 3 bases, with 4 bases spanning the gap. The CDR3 consists of 13 residues. CDR1 and CDR2 from the germline V gene are SGHRS and YFSETQ. Combining the CDR3 with reference TRBV5-1 and TRBJ2-1 gives the whole variable domain KAGVTQTPRYLIKTRGQQVTLSCSPISGHRSVSWYQQTPGQGLQFLFEYFSETQRNKGNFPGRFSGRQFSNSRSEMNVSTLELGDSALYLCASSLAVYNEQFFGPGTRLTVL.

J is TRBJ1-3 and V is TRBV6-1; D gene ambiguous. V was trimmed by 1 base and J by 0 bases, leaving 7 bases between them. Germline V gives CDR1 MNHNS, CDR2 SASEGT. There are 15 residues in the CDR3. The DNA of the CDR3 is TGTGCCAGCAGTGAAGTCAGCAACTCTGGAAACACCATATATTTT. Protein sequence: CASSEVSNSGNTIYF.

In DNA, the CDR3 is TGTGCCACCAGGCGACAGGAAGGGACCTACGAGCAGTACTTC. Translation gives CATRRQEGTYEQYF. V usage is TRBV6-1 and J usage is TRBJ2-7, with a weak D call TRBD1 (6 bases). Germline values: CDR1 MNHNS, CDR2 SASEGT. The V and J ends lost 10 bases and 2 bases respectively, with 18 bases between them. CDR3 length: 14 residues.

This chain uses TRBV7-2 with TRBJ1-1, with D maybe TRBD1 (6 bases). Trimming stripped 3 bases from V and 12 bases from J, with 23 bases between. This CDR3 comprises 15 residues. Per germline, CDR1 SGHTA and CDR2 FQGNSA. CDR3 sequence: CASSLSGDPGVETFF. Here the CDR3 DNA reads TGTGCCAGCAGCTTGTCAGGGGACCCTGGGGTCGAAACTTTCTTT.

The CDR3 nucleotides read TGTGCCAGCAGTTATTGGCCGGGGGACGAGCAGTACTTC. Protein product: CASSYWPGDEQYF. The chain carries TRBV6-5 and TRBJ2-7; D perhaps matches TRBD2 (6 bases). The CDR3 is made up of 13 amino acids. CDR1 and CDR2 from the germline V gene are MNHEY and SVGAGI. Trimming took 3 bases from V and 5 from J, leaving 11 bases between them.

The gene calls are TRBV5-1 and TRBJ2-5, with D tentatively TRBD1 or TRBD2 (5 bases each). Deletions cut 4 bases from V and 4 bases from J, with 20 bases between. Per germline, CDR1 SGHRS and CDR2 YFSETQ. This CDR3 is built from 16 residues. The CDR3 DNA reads TGCGCCAGCAGCCCGGTCGGTGGGGGAGAAGGAGAGACCCAGTACTTC. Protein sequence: CASSPVGGGEGETQYF.

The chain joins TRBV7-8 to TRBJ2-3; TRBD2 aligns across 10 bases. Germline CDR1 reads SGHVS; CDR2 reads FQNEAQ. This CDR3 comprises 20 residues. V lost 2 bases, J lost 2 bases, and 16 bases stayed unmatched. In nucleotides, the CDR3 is TGTGCCAGCAGCTTAAGGGGCCTGAGCGGGAGGGCCAGGATCACAGATACGCAGTATTTT. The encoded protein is CASSLRGLSGRARITDTQYF. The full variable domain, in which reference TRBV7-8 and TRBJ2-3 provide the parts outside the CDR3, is GAGVSQSPRYKVAKRGQDVALRCDPISGHVSLFWYQQALGQGPEFLTYFQNEAQLDKSGLPSDRFFAERPEGSVSTLKIQRTQQEDSAVYLCASSLRGLSGRARITDTQYFGPGTRLTVL.

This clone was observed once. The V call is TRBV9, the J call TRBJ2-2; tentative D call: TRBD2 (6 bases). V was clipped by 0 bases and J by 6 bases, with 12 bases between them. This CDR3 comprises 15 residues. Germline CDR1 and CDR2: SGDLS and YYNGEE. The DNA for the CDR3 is TGTGCCAGCAGCGTAGGCTGGGGGGATGCCGGGGAGCTGTTTTTT. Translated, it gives CASSVGWGDAGELFF. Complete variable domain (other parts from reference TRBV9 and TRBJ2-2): DSGVTQTPKHLITATGQRVTLRCSPRSGDLSVYWYQQSLDQGLQFLIQYYNGEERAKGNILERFSAQQFPDLHSELNLSSLELGDSALYFCASSVGWGDAGELFFGEGSRLTVL.